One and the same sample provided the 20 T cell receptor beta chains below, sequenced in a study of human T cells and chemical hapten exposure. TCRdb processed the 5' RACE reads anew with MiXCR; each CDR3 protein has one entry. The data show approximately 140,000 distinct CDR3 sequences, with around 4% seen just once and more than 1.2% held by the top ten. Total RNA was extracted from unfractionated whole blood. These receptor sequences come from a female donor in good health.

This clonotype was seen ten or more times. The CDR3 sequence is CASSFSGGYEQYF. The CDR3 region has the DNA TGTGCCAGCAGTTTTTCAGGGGGCTACGAGCAGTACTTC. The chain carries TRBV12-3 or TRBV12-4 and TRBJ2-7; the match to TRBD1 covers 7 bases. Trimming cost V 3 bases and J 3 bases; bases outside gene matches: 2. The CDR3 spans 13 residues.

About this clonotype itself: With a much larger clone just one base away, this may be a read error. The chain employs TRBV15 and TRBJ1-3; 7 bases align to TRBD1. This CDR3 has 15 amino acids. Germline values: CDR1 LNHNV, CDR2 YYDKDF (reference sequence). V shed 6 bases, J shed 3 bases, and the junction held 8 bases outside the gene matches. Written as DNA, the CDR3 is TGTGCCACCAGACGAGGACAGGCCTATGGAAACACCATATATTTT. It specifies CATRRGQAYGNTIYF.

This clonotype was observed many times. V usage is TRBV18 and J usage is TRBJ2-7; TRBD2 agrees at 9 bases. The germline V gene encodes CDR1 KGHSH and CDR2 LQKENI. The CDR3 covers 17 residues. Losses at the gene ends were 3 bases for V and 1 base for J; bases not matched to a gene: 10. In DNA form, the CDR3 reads TGTGCCAGCTCACCCACCACCCGACTAGCGGCTTCCTACGAGCAGTACTTC. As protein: CASSPTTRLAASYEQYF.

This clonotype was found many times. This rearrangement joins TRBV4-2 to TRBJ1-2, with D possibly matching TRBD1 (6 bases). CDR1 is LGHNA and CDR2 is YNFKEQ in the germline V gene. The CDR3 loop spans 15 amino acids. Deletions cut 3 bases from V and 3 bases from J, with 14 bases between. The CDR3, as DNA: TGTGCCAGCAGCCACTTCTCGGGGGCGGACTATGGCTACACCTTC. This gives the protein CASSHFSGADYGYTF.

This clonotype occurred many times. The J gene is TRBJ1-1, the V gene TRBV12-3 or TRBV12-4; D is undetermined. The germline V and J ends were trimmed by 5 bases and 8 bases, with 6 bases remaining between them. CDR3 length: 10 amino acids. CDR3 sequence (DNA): TGTGCCAGCAGTGGTGGAGAAGCTTTCTTT. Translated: CASSGGEAFF.

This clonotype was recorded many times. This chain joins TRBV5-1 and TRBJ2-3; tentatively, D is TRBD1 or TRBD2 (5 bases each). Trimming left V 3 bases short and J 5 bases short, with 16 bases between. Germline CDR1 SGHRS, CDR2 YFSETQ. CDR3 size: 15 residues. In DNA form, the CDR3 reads TGCGCCAGCAGCTCTACGGGACCCCGGGGAGATACGCAGTATTTT. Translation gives CASSSTGPRGDTQYF.

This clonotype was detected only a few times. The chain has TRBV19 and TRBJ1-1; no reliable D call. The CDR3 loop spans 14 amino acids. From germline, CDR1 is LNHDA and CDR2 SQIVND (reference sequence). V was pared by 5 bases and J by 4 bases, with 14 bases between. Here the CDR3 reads CASSPGNGGTEAFF. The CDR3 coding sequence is TGTGCCAGTAGTCCAGGAAATGGAGGCACTGAAGCTTTCTTT.

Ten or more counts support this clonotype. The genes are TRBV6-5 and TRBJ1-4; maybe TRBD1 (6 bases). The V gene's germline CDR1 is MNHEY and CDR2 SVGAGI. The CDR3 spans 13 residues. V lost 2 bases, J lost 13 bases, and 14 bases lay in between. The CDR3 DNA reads TGTGCCAGCAGTTACAGTAGGGGGAAGATACTGTTTTTT. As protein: CASSYSRGKILFF.

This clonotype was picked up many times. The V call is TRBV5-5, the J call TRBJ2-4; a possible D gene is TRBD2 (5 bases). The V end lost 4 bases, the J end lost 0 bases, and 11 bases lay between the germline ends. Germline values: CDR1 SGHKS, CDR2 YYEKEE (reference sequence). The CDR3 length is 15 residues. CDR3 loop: CASSPTGLAKNIQYF. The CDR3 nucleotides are TGTGCCAGCAGCCCAACTGGACTAGCCAAAAACATTCAGTACTTC. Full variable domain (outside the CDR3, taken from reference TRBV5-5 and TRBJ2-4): DAGVTQSPTHLIKTRGQQVTLRCSPISGHKSVSWYQQVLGQGPQFIFQYYEKEERGRGNFPDRFSARQFPNYSSELNVNALLLGDSALYLCASSPTGLAKNIQYFGAGTRLSVL.

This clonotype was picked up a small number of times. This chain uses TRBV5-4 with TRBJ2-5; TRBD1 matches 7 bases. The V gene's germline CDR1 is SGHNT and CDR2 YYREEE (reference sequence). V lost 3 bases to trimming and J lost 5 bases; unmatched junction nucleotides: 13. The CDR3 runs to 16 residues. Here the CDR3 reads CASSSGQDSRAETQYF. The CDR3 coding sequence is TGTGCCAGCAGCTCCGGACAGGACTCTAGAGCGGAGACCCAGTACTTC.

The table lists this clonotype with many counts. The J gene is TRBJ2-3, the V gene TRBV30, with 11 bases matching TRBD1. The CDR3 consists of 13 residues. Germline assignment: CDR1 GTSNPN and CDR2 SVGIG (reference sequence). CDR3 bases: TGTGCTTCGGACAGGGGGCGCCCAGATACGCAGTATTTT. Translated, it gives CASDRGRPDTQYF.

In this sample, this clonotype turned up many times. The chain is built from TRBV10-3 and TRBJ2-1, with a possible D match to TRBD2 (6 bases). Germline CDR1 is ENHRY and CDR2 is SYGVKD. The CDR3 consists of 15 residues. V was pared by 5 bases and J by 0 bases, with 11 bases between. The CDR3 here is CAISSSVSSYNEQFF. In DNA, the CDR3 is TGTGCCATCAGTTCTAGCGTTAGCTCCTACAATGAGCAGTTCTTC.

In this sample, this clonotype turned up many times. In DNA form, the CDR3 reads TGTGCCAGCAGTTACGGGTCTGGCACTGAAGCTTTCTTT. Its protein is CASSYGSGTEAFF. The chain joins TRBV6-2 or TRBV6-3 to TRBJ1-1, with D hard to call. The V end lost 2 bases, the J end lost 4 bases, and 8 bases lay between the germline ends. The germline V gene has CDR1 MNHEY and CDR2 SVGEGT. CDR3 size: 13 residues.

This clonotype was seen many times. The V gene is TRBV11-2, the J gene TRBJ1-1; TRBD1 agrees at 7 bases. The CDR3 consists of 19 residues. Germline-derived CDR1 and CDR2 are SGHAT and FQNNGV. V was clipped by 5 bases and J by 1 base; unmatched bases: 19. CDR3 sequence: CASSPGGRVLGFANTEAFF. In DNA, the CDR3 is TGTGCCAGCAGCCCAGGGGGACGGGTTCTGGGTTTTGCGAACACTGAAGCTTTCTTT.

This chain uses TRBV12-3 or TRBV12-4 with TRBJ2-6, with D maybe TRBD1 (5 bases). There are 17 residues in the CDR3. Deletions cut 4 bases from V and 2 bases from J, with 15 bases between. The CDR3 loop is CASSWYQGSPGANVLTF. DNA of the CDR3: TGTGCCAGCAGTTGGTATCAGGGTTCCCCTGGGGCCAACGTCCTGACTTTC.

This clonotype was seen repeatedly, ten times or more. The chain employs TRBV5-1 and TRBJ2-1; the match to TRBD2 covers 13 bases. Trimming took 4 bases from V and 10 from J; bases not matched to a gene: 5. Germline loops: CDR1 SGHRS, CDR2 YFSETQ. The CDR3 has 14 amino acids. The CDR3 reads CASSPGLAGTEQFF. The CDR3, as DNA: TGCGCCAGCAGCCCGGGACTAGCGGGGACCGAGCAGTTCTTC.

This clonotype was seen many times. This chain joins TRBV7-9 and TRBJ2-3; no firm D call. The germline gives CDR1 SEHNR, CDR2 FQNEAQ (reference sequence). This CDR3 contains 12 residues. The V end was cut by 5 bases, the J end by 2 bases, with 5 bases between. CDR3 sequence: CASSVHTDTQYF. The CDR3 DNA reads TGTGCCAGCAGCGTTCACACAGATACGCAGTATTTT.

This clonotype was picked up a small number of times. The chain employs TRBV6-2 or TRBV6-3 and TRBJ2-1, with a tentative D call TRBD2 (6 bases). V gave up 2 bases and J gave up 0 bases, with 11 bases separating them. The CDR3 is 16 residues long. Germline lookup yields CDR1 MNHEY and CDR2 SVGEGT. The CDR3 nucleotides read TGTGCCAGCAGTTACCAGGCTAGCGACTCCTACAATGAGCAGTTCTTC. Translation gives CASSYQASDSYNEQFF.

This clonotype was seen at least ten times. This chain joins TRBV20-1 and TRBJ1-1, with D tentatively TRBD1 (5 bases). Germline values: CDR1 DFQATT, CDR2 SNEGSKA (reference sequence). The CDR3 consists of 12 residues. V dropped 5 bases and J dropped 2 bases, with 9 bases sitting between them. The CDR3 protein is CSAPTDNTEAFF. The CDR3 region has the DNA TGCAGTGCTCCGACAGATAACACTGAAGCTTTCTTT.

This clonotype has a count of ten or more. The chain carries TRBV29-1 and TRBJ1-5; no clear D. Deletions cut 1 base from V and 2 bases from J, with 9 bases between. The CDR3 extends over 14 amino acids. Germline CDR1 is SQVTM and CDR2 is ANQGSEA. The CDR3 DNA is TGCAGCGTTGAAGTCGGGGATGGCAATCAGCCCCAGCATTTT. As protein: CSVEVGDGNQPQHF.